Sequencing of this T cell receptor (beta chain) was carried out in a study of OX40 agonist ivuxolimab in advanced cancers. Some background on the complete study: The costimulatory receptor OX40 (CD134) was targeted by ivuxolimab, a fully human IgG2 agonistic monoclonal antibody. Peripheral TCRbeta sequencing aimed to test whether ivuxolimab altered TCR sequence diversity and caused clonal T-cell expansion. Of the roughly 53 patients in dose escalation, approximately 20 had hepatocellular carcinoma, about 15 had melanoma, 9 had renal cell carcinoma and 9 had head and neck cancer. Partial responses occurred in three dose-escalation patients, of whom one had hepatocellular carcinoma and two had cutaneous melanoma. Intravenous ivuxolimab was administered to patients every 2 weeks at six dose levels: 0.01, 0.1, 0.3, 1.5, 3 and 10 mg/kg. Patients were allowed to have had prior anti-PD-1, anti-PD-L1 or anti-CTLA-4 therapy, and 40% of the dose-escalation patients had been treated with checkpoint inhibitors. The dose-escalation cohort was about 87% male with a mean age of around 62 years, ranging from roughly 20 to 85. The paper reports the monotherapy dose-escalation portion (N = 52 patients) of the phase I ivuxolimab trial. The study at large found these results: Low levels of normalized T-cell clonal expansion were also seen in some nonresponding patients. Which antigens the clonally expanded peripheral T cells were specific for was not determined. At doses from 0.1 to 3.0 mg/kg, clonal expansion was seen in both CD4+ and CD8+ blood T cells between baseline and week 6. In the 0.1-3.0 mg/kg groups, partial responders were among the patients with the lowest normalized peripheral clonal expansion, particularly in CD8+ T cells. After ivuxolimab, expanded clones were on average more numerous among CD8+ T cells than among CD4+ T cells.

Sequences SGHTA (CDR1) and FQGNSA (CDR2) are obtained from the germline V gene. The CDR3 starts with the cysteine, ends with the phenylalanine, and has 14 residues. The sequence is cut down to CDR3 DNA, 42 bases in frame from base 1. V is cut by 5 bases and J by 8 bases, and the space between the germline ends is 19 bases. Concerning this clone: The target of this receptor is not known. No per-base quality is available; no much larger clone lies one base away.

For sequencing of the TCRbeta CDR3 region, genomic DNA was extracted from the sorted cells. TCRbeta CDR3 regions were sequenced using the immunoSEQ Assay. The source is immuneACCESS, and TCRdb retained only in-frame sequences with V and J called. Part of the clones is not carried over; for the studies checked, unresolved V genes explain less than half of this, and the remainder is unexplained. The sample table contains about 40,000 clones; only one count was recorded for around 84% of them. The ten largest clones represent around 16% of the sample. The trial excluded patients who had a history of autoimmune disease or who were on systemic immunosuppression. Peripheral blood for TCR sequencing was collected from all dose cohorts at baseline, on cycle 4 day 1, and on cycle 7 day 1. The samples were taken from a phase I, first-in-human, multicenter, open-label dose-escalation trial of ivuxolimab. Adults with locally advanced or metastatic melanoma, renal cell carcinoma, hepatocellular carcinoma or head and neck squamous cell carcinoma were enrolled in the trial. Before TCR sequencing, CD4+ T cells and CD8+ T cells were sorted from peripheral blood as separate populations.

The origin of this receptor is an adult with an advanced solid tumor such as melanoma, head and neck, liver or kidney cancer. The sample here was CD4+ or CD8+ T cells sorted from blood, taken in a trial of the OX40 agonist ivuxolimab. The V and J segments used are TRBV7-2 and TRBJ2-7, with the D gene too uncertain to name. The base sequence is TGTGCCAGCAGCCCCTACTGGACCCGGATAAAGCAGTACTTC. It is translated as CASSPYWTRIKQYF. Reference TRBV7-2 and TRBJ2-7 genes cover what lies past the CDR3, so the full variable domain is GAGVSQSPSNKVTEKGKDVELRCDPISGHTALYWYRQSLGQGLEFLIYFQGNSAPDKSGLPSDRFSAERTGGSVSTLTIQRTQQEDSAVYLCASSPYWTRIKQYFGPGTRLTVT.